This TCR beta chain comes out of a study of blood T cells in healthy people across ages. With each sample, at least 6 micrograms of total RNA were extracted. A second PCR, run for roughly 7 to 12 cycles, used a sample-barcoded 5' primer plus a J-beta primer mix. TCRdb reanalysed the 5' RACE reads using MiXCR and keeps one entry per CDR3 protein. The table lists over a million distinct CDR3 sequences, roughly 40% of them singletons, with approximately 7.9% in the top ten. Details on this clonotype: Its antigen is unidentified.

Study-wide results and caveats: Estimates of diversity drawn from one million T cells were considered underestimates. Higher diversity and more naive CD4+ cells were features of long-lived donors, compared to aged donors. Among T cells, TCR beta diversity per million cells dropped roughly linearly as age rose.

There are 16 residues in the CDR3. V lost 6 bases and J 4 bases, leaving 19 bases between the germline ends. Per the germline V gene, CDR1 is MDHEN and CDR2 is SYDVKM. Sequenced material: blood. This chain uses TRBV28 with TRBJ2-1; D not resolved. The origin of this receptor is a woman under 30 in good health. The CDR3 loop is CASSPIDSAQYNEQFF. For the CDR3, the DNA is TGTGCCAGCAGCCCCATCGACTCCGCCCAATACAATGAGCAGTTCTTC.